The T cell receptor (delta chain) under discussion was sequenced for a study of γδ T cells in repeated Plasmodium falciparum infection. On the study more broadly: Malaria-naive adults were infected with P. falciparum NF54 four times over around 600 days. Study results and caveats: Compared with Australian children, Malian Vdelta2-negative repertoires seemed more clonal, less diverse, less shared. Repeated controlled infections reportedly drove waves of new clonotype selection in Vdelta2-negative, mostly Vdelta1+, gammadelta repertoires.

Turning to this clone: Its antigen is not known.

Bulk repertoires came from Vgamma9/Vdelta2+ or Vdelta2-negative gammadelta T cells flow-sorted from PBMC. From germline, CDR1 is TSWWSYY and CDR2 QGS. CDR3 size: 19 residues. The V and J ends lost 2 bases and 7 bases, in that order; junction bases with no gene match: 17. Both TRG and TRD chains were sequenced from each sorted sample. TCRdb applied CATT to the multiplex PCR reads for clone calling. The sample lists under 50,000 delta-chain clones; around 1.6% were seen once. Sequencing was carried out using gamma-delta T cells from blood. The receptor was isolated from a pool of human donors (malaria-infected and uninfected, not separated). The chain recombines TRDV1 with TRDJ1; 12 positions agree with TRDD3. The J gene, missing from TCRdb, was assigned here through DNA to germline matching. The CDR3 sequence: CALGELPSFLWGIRPKLIF. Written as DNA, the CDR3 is TGTGCTCTTGGGGAATTACCGAGCTTCCTCTGGGGGATACGTCCTAAACTCATCTTT.